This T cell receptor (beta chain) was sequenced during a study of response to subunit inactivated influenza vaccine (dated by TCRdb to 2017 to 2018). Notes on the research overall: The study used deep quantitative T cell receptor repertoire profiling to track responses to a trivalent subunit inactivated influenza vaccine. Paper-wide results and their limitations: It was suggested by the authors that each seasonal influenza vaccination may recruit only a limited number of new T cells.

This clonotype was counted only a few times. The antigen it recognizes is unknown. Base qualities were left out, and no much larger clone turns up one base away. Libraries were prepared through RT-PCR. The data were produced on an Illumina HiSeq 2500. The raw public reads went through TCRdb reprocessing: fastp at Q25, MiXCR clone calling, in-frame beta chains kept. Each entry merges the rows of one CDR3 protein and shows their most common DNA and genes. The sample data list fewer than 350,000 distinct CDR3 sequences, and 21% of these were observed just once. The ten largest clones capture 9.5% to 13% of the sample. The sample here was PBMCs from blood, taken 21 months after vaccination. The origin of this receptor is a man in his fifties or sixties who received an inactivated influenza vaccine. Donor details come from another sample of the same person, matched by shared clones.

The nucleotide sequence is given as TGCGCCAGCAGCCAAGTCTCGGCCTCTGGGGCCAACGTCCTGACTTTC. Its translation reads: CASSQVSASGANVLTF. The chain uses TRBV4-1 and TRBJ2-6; too little of a D gene remains to name it. Via the germline V gene, CDR1 is MGHRA and CDR2 YSYEKL. The trim is 1 base for V and 0 bases for J, with a gap of 7 bases between the germline ends. The CDR3 numbers 16 residues from cysteine through phenylalanine. The CDR3 DNA has 48 bases and is translated from base 1.